Following are 32 T cell receptor beta chains from one sample sequenced in a study of PD-1 blockade in classical Hodgkin lymphoma. TCRdb keeps only in-frame clones here, not all; method: immunoSEQ multiplex PCR. The sample shows about 22,000 clones, approximately 71% of them seen only once. Every patient had relapsed following autologous stem cell transplantation, and cohorts differed in brentuximab vedotin exposure. The sequencing here drew on peripheral blood mononuclear cells (PBMCs), taken at baseline. Source of these receptors: a human donor with classical Hodgkin lymphoma.

The chain joins TRBV6-6 to TRBJ2-2; D uncertain. The length of the CDR3 is 15 residues. Germline CDR1 reads MNHNY; CDR2 reads SVGAGI (reference sequence). The V end was cut by 4 bases, the J end by 1 base, with 10 bases between. CDR3 in amino acids: CASSLLTLNTGELFF. CDR3 coding DNA: TGTGCCAGCAGTTTACTAACATTGAACACCGGGGAGCTGTTTTTT.

The chain joins TRBV6-5 to TRBJ1-2; maybe TRBD1 (5 bases). The CDR3 has 14 amino acids. Germline loops: CDR1 MNHEY, CDR2 SVGAGI. The V end was cut by 6 bases, the J end by 6 bases, with 17 bases between. CDR3 loop: CASRPRGAGDGYTF. CDR3 in DNA: TGTGCCAGCAGACCCCGGGGCGCTGGGGATGGCTACACCTTC.

In its sample, this clone is medium-sized. The chain links TRBV7-9 to TRBJ2-7; possibly TRBD2 for D (5 bases). Deletions cut 5 bases from V and 2 bases from J, with 16 bases between. The germline V gene has CDR1 SEHNR and CDR2 FQNEAQ (reference sequence). The CDR3 length is 15 residues. The CDR3 is CASSPGGPGAYEQYF. In DNA, the CDR3 is TGTGCCAGCAGCCCCGGAGGTCCAGGCGCCTACGAGCAGTACTTC.

V usage is TRBV5-1 and J usage is TRBJ2-7; 9 bases are a match to TRBD1. V trimming: 8 bases; J trimming: 4 bases; junction bases outside the gene matches: 10. The CDR3 consists of 14 residues. Germline V gives CDR1 SGHRS, CDR2 YFSETQ. CDR3 sequence: CASHRTGVEYEQYF. CDR3 coding DNA: TGCGCCAGTCACCGGACAGGGGTCGAATACGAGCAGTACTTC.

This clone appeared once. This chain connects TRBV28 to TRBJ1-6; 8 positions agree with TRBD1. J was trimmed by 9 bases and V by 6 bases; bases with no gene match: 10. The CDR3 consists of 15 residues. Germline V CDR1 and CDR2: MDHEN, SYDVKM. The CDR3 nucleotides are TGTGCCAGCAGGGGGACAGGAGGAAGGGTTTCACCCCTCCACTTT. Its protein is CASRGTGGRVSPLHF.

The chain uses TRBV5-6 and TRBJ2-5; D assignment may be TRBD1 or TRBD2 (5 bases each). The V gene lost 4 bases and the J gene lost 5 bases, with 21 bases spanning the gap. This CDR3 is built from 16 residues. From germline, CDR1 is SGHDT and CDR2 YYEEEE. Here the CDR3 reads CASSPPGRSGGETQYF. CDR3 nucleotide sequence: TGTGCCAGCAGCCCTCCGGGACGCAGCGGAGGTGAGACCCAGTACTTC.

The J gene is TRBJ2-7, the V gene TRBV6-1; TRBD2 aligns across 8 bases. Trimming cost V 6 bases and J 7 bases; bases outside gene matches: 11. This CDR3 is 14 amino acids long. Per germline, CDR1 MNHNS and CDR2 SASEGT. The CDR3 DNA sequence: TGTGCCAGCAGGGGTGGGGCGGGAGGACGAGAGCAGTACTTC. Amino acids: CASRGGAGGREQYF.

This chain connects TRBV9 to TRBJ2-4; a possible D gene is TRBD2 (6 bases). This CDR3 spans 17 amino acids. The germline gives CDR1 SGDLS, CDR2 YYNGEE. V lost 0 bases, J lost 5 bases, and 18 bases lay in between. The CDR3 coding sequence is TGTGCCAGCAGCGTAGGACTGGCGGGGCTTGGGGAAAACATTCAGTACTTC. Its translation is CASSVGLAGLGENIQYF.

The genes are TRBV19 and TRBJ2-7; D may be TRBD1 (6 bases). This CDR3 comprises 15 residues. Trimming shortened V by 3 bases and J by 2 bases, and 14 bases separated the two germline ends. CDR1 LNHDA and CDR2 SQIVND come from the germline V gene (reference sequence). The CDR3 sequence is CASSILGQPAYEQYF. The CDR3 DNA is TGTGCCAGTAGTATCCTGGGACAACCAGCCTACGAGCAGTACTTC.

The rearrangement links TRBV19 to TRBJ2-3; TRBD1 matches 7 bases. Germline CDR1 and CDR2: LNHDA and SQIVND (reference sequence). The CDR3 has 16 residues. V gave up 5 bases and J gave up 3 bases; unmatched junction bases: 11. CDR3 in DNA: TGTGCCAGTAGTTCTCCCCTTGGCAGGGGGACAGATACGCAGTATTTT. Protein sequence: CASSSPLGRGTDTQYF.

In its sample, this clone was seen a few times. The chain has TRBV18 and TRBJ2-1; TRBD2 matches 7 bases. V dropped 4 bases and J dropped 0; count of bases not matched to a gene: 3. This CDR3 region has 15 residues. In germline, CDR1 is KGHSH, CDR2 LQKENI. This CDR3 reads CASSRRTSSYNEQFF. The CDR3, as DNA: TGTGCCAGCTCACGCCGGACTAGCTCCTACAATGAGCAGTTCTTC.

The rearrangement joins TRBV10-3 to TRBJ2-1; possible D gene TRBD2, 5 bases. The CDR3 length is 16 residues. Trimming pared 5 bases from V and 3 bases from J, leaving 17 bases between. Germline V CDR1 and CDR2: ENHRY, SYGVKD. CDR3 loop: CAISPSADGLYNEQFF. The CDR3 coding sequence is TGTGCCATCAGTCCGTCTGCTGACGGACTCTACAATGAGCAGTTCTTC.

The rearrangement joins TRBV19 to TRBJ1-1; 8 bases match TRBD1. There are 13 residues in the CDR3. Germline V gene sequence: CDR1 LNHDA, CDR2 SQIVND (reference sequence). Germline trimming cut 5 bases from V and 3 bases from J; bases unmatched to any gene: 2. The CDR3 coding sequence is TGTGCCAGTAGTCTGACAGGGGACACTGAAGCTTTCTTT. Translating gives CASSLTGDTEAFF.

The chain uses TRBV21-1 and TRBJ1-1; TRBD1, as called in the table, went unchecked against the DNA. TRBV21-1 is classified as a pseudogene. This CDR3 contains 16 residues. For the CDR3, the DNA is TGTGCCAGCAGCAAAGGGCGACAGGGGAGAGGGACTGAAGCTTTCTTT. This gives the protein CASSKGRQGRGTEAFF.

The V and J genes are TRBV28 and TRBJ2-3; TRBD2 agrees at 13 bases. V was clipped by 6 bases and J by 7 bases; unmatched bases: 7. The CDR3 consists of 15 residues. Per the germline V gene, CDR1 is MDHEN and CDR2 is SYDVKM. For the CDR3, the DNA is TGTGCCAGCAGCAGACTAGCGGGGGGCCAATATACGCAGTATTTT. This sequence encodes CASSRLAGGQYTQYF.

The rearrangement uses TRBV5-6 and TRBJ2-7, with 7 bases aligning to TRBD2. The CDR3 contains 17 residues. The V gene end was trimmed by 4 bases and the J gene end by 0 bases; junction bases not matched to a gene: 13. CDR1 is SGHDT and CDR2 is YYEEEE in the germline V gene. CDR3 loop: CASSDRLRLAHSYEQYF. The CDR3 DNA reads as TGTGCCAGCAGCGACCGATTAAGACTAGCACACTCCTACGAGCAGTACTTC.

The chain carries TRBV6-6 and TRBJ2-7; D unresolved. The germline V and J ends were trimmed by 1 base and 5 bases, with 9 bases remaining between them. The CDR3 consists of 13 residues. Germline loops: CDR1 MNHNY, CDR2 SVGAGI (reference sequence). CDR3 region: CASSYWPLDEQYF. As DNA, the CDR3 is TGTGCCAGCAGTTACTGGCCTCTTGACGAGCAGTACTTC.

The J gene is TRBJ2-7, the V gene TRBV5-8; TRBD1 aligns across 7 bases. The CDR3 runs 15 residues. With V trimmed by 4 bases and J by 2 bases, 9 bases remained unmatched. Germline V gives CDR1 SGHTS, CDR2 YDEGEE. CDR3 in amino acids: CASSPGQVATYEQYF. DNA for the CDR3: TGTGCCAGCAGCCCTGGACAGGTCGCTACCTACGAGCAGTACTTC.

The CDR3 sequence is CASSLNSNLYGYTF. The CDR3 DNA reads as TGTGCCAGCAGTTTGAACAGCAATCTCTATGGCTACACCTTC. The gene calls are TRBV6-5 and TRBJ1-2; D ambiguous. V gave up 4 bases and J gave up 4 bases, with 13 bases separating them. The V gene's germline CDR1 is MNHEY and CDR2 SVGAGI. This CDR3 has 14 amino acids.

V usage is TRBV18 and J usage is TRBJ2-7; the D gene could be TRBD1 or TRBD2 (5 bases each). V was trimmed by 8 bases and J by 5 bases, leaving 16 bases between them. This CDR3 contains 13 residues. CDR1 is KGHSH and CDR2 is LQKENI in the germline V gene. CDR3 amino acids: CASLRVLGDEQYF. CDR3 sequence (DNA): TGTGCCAGCCTACGGGTCCTGGGGGACGAGCAGTACTTC.

This clone is labeled medium-sized. The chain joins TRBV5-6 to TRBJ1-1; D ambiguous. The germline CDR1 and CDR2 sequences are SGHDT and YYEEEE. The V gene lost 1 base and the J gene lost 0 bases, with 4 bases spanning the gap. The CDR3 spans 13 residues. CDR3 protein: CASSLRLNTEAFF. The CDR3 bases are TGTGCCAGCAGCTTGAGGTTGAACACTGAAGCTTTCTTT.

This chain joins TRBV13 and TRBJ2-6; D possibly corresponds to TRBD1 (6 bases). The CDR3 spans 15 residues. V lost 4 bases and J lost 1, with 8 bases in between. Per the germline V gene, CDR1 is PRHDT and CDR2 is FYEKMQ (reference sequence). CDR3 sequence reads: CASSSQGSGANVLTF. The CDR3 DNA follows: TGTGCCAGCAGCTCACAGGGATCTGGGGCCAACGTCCTGACTTTC.

There are a few counts of this clone. The rearrangement uses TRBV30 and TRBJ1-1, with D unclear. This CDR3 is built from 13 residues. Germline V CDR1 and CDR2: GTSNPN, SVGIG (reference sequence). V lost 2 bases to trimming and J lost 3 bases, with 10 bases between them. CDR3 region: CAWSKKADTEAFF. As DNA, the CDR3 is TGTGCCTGGAGTAAAAAGGCGGACACTGAAGCTTTCTTT.

This clone came up once. The chain is built from TRBV7-2 and TRBJ2-7, with a weak D call TRBD1 (5 bases). CDR1 is SGHTA and CDR2 is FQGNSA in the germline V gene. V shed 2 bases and J shed 0 bases, with 23 bases lying between them. This CDR3 region has 19 residues. The CDR3 protein is CASSLRTTVVRSTSYEQYF. The CDR3 nucleotides read TGTGCCAGCAGCTTAAGAACGACAGTAGTCCGCTCTACCTCCTACGAGCAGTACTTC.

The CDR3 DNA sequence: TGTGCCTGGAGTCTGGAATCCCCCCGGCCCCAGCATTTT. Its protein is CAWSLESPRPQHF. The chain couples TRBV30 to TRBJ1-5; D is ambiguous. The V and J ends lost 2 bases and 9 bases respectively, with 14 bases between them. Germline loops: CDR1 GTSNPN, CDR2 SVGIG (reference sequence). This CDR3 contains 13 residues.

The genes are TRBV7-3 and TRBJ2-7, with unresolved D. The V end lost 4 bases, the J end lost 3 bases, and 10 bases lay between the germline ends. The CDR3 spans 13 residues. CDR1 and CDR2 from the germline V gene are SGHTA and FQGTGA. This CDR3 reads CASSSYFGYEQYF. CDR3 nucleotide sequence: TGTGCCAGCAGCTCCTATTTCGGCTACGAGCAGTACTTC.

This clone was seen a single time. The gene calls are TRBV7-7 and TRBJ2-1; 7 nucleotides line up with TRBD1. CDR1 is SSHAT, CDR2 FNYEAQ, per germline (reference sequence). Trimming took 5 bases from V and 5 from J; bases not matched to a gene: 3. The CDR3 consists of 13 residues. This CDR3 reads CASSPDRNNEQFF. The CDR3 DNA reads TGTGCCAGCAGCCCGGACAGGAACAATGAGCAGTTCTTC.

The chain has TRBV25-1 and TRBJ2-5, with TRBD1 identical over 9 bases. The CDR3 length is 15 residues. Trimming at V came to 8 bases and at J to 2 bases, leaving 9 bases not matched to a gene. CDR1 and CDR2 (germline): MGHDK, SYGVNS. CDR3 coding DNA: TGTGCCAGCTCGCAACAGGGGGCAGGGCAAGAGACCCAGTACTTC. Translation: CASSQQGAGQETQYF.

By frequency in the sample, this clone is medium-sized. The chain joins TRBV6-6 to TRBJ1-5; D is unclear. Germline lookup yields CDR1 MNHNY and CDR2 SVGAGI (reference sequence). This CDR3 is 13 amino acids long. Trimming removed 8 bases from V and 5 bases from J, with 13 bases in between. In DNA, the CDR3 is TGTGCCAGCGACTGGGGAACTTATCAGCCCCAGCATTTT. The encoded protein is CASDWGTYQPQHF.

The chain joins TRBV4-3 to TRBJ2-4; 9 bases are a match to TRBD2. This CDR3 is built from 21 residues. Germline CDR1 and CDR2: LGHNA and YSLEER. Germline trimming cut 1 base from V and 0 bases from J; bases unmatched to any gene: 16. Written as DNA, the CDR3 is TGCGCCAGCAGCCAAGTTGCCATCCCAGCGGGAGGCCGTATAGCCAAAAACATTCAGTACTTC. Encoded protein: CASSQVAIPAGGRIAKNIQYF.

The chain carries TRBV5-4 and TRBJ2-2; 9 positions match TRBD1. The CDR3 spans 14 residues. Germline V lookup: CDR1 SGHNT, CDR2 YYREEE (reference sequence). Trimming removed 2 bases from V and 5 bases from J; junction bases left unmatched: 1. In DNA, the CDR3 is TGTGCCAGCAGCTTAGGGACAGGGACCGGGGAGCTGTTTTTT. Protein product: CASSLGTGTGELFF.

This chain connects TRBV19 to TRBJ1-1; D perhaps matches TRBD1 (5 bases). This CDR3 has 15 amino acids. Germline values: CDR1 LNHDA, CDR2 SQIVND (reference sequence). Trimming left V 2 bases short and J 1 base short, with 11 bases between. CDR3 sequence (DNA): TGTGCCAGTAGTATAATTCCGACAGAGAACACTGAAGCTTTCTTT. Its translation is CASSIIPTENTEAFF.